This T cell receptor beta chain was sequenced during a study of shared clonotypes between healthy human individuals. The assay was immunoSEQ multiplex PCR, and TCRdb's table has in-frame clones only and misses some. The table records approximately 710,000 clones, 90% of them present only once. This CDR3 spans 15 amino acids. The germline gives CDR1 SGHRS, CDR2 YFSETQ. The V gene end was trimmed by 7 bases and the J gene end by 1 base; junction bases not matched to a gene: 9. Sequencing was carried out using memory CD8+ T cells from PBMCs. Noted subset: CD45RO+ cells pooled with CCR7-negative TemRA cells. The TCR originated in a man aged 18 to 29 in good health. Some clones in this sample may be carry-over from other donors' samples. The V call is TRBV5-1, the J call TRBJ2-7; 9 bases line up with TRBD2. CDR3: CASRLGSGSSYEQYF. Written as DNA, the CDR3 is TGCGCCAGCCGCCTAGGTAGCGGGAGTTCCTACGAGCAGTACTTC. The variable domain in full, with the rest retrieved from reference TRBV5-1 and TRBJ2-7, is KAGVTQTPRYLIKTRGQQVTLSCSPISGHRSVSWYQQTPGQGLQFLFEYFSETQRNKGNFPGRFSGRQFSNSRSEMNVSTLELGDSALYLCASRLGSGSSYEQYFGPGTRLTVT.